One and the same sample provided the 32 T cell receptor beta chains below, sequenced in a study of response to subunit inactivated influenza vaccine. TCRdb processed the RT-PCR reads anew with MiXCR; each CDR3 protein has one entry. The sample contains about 540,000 distinct CDR3 sequences, approximately 22% of which appear only once. A further study also used this sample, focusing on T cells expressing NK-cell markers. Per that paper: What made the TCR beta cDNA was 5'RACE template switching with UMIs.

Sequencing used CD4+ T cells sorted from PBMCs, obtained roughly 12 days after vaccination. All receptors come from a man aged 50 to 60 who received an inactivated influenza vaccine.

This clonotype was counted between two and nine times. The genes are TRBV20-1 and TRBJ1-2, with D possibly being TRBD1 (5 bases). The V end lost 1 base, the J end lost 7 bases, and 13 bases lay between the germline ends. This CDR3 has 13 amino acids. Germline CDR1 reads DFQATT; CDR2 reads SNEGSKA (reference sequence). The CDR3 region is CSARVGQGGGYTF. The CDR3 nucleotides read TGCAGTGCTAGAGTAGGCCAGGGTGGTGGCTACACCTTC.

The chain recombines TRBV6-2 or TRBV6-3 with TRBJ2-1; 8 nucleotides line up with TRBD1. With V trimmed by 10 bases and J by 0 bases, 8 bases remained unmatched. This CDR3 spans 15 amino acids. Germline V gives CDR1 MNHEY, CDR2 SVGEGT. The chain's CDR3 is CATAGGLSSYNEQFF. CDR3 in DNA: TGTGCCACCGCAGGGGGCCTCAGCTCCTACAATGAGCAGTTCTTC.

The chain recombines TRBV5-5 with TRBJ2-5; no reliable D call. CDR3 size: 16 residues. Per germline, CDR1 SGHKS and CDR2 YYEKEE (reference sequence). The V end lost 0 bases, the J end lost 2 bases, and 14 bases lay between the germline ends. CDR3 DNA: TGTGCCAGCAGCTTGGGTATAGGTACGGTTCAAGAGACCCAGTACTTC. This translates into CASSLGIGTVQETQYF.

V usage is TRBV12-3 or TRBV12-4 and J usage is TRBJ2-7, with D perhaps TRBD1 or TRBD2 (6 bases each). This CDR3 spans 14 amino acids. V was shortened by 2 bases and J by 3 bases, with 11 bases between the two germline ends. The CDR3 here is CASSLRGVNYEQYF. In DNA form, the CDR3 reads TGTGCCAGCAGTTTAAGGGGGGTTAACTACGAGCAGTACTTC.

This clonotype has only a few counts. The chain uses TRBV6-5 and TRBJ2-5; D may be TRBD1 (6 bases). The germline V gene has CDR1 MNHEY and CDR2 SVGAGI. Trimming took off 0 bases at V and 4 bases at J, with 15 bases between the two ends. There are 16 residues in the CDR3. The CDR3 bases are TGTGCCAGCAGTTACTCTTCATATTCAGGGGTAGAGACCCAGTACTTC. It codes for CASSYSSYSGVETQYF.

This clonotype has a count of ten or more. The rearrangement joins TRBV15 to TRBJ1-3, with unresolved D. The germline V gene encodes CDR1 LNHNV and CDR2 YYDKDF (reference sequence). Trimming pared 3 bases from V and 1 base from J, leaving 10 bases between. CDR3 length equals 15 residues. The CDR3 DNA sequence: TGTGCCACCAGCAGCGGCGGAGCTTCTGGAAACACCATATATTTT. This translates into CATSSGGASGNTIYF.

This clonotype was observed a few times. V is TRBV3-1 and J is TRBJ2-7; D is unresolved. The CDR3 totals 14 residues. V gave up 0 bases and J gave up 0 bases, with 6 bases separating them. Germline-derived CDR1 and CDR2 are LGHDT and YNNKEL (reference sequence). The CDR3 loop is CASSQDHSSYEQYF. The DNA of the CDR3 is TGTGCCAGCAGCCAAGATCACAGCTCCTACGAGCAGTACTTC.

V gene TRBV9 combines with J gene TRBJ1-2; TRBD1 aligns across 10 bases. Germline V CDR1 and CDR2: SGDLS, YYNGEE. Trimming cost V 3 bases and J 5 bases; bases outside gene matches: 4. The CDR3 loop spans 14 amino acids. CDR3 residues: CASSAWDRGYGYTF. In nucleotides, the CDR3 is TGTGCCAGCAGCGCCTGGGACAGGGGATATGGCTACACCTTC. The entire variable domain, with the rest obtained from reference TRBV9 and TRBJ1-2, is as follows: DSGVTQTPKHLITATGQRVTLRCSPRSGDLSVYWYQQSLDQGLQFLIQYYNGEERAKGNILERFSAQQFPDLHSELNLSSLELGDSALYFCASSAWDRGYGYTFGSGTRLTVV.

This clonotype was seen more than once but under ten times. This chain connects TRBV10-2 to TRBJ1-6; 7 bases match TRBD1. This CDR3 spans 16 amino acids. CDR1 is WSHSY and CDR2 is SAAADI in the germline V gene. Losses at the gene ends were 2 bases for V and 3 bases for J; bases not matched to a gene: 4. CDR3 nucleotides: TGCGCCAGCAGTGAGGCCACAGGGGTCTATAATTCACCCCTCCACTTT. Protein: CASSEATGVYNSPLHF.

This chain connects TRBV20-1 to TRBJ2-2; D unresolved. Trimming pared 2 bases from V and 6 bases from J, leaving 16 bases between. CDR1 and CDR2 (germline): DFQATT, SNEGSKA (reference sequence). CDR3 length: 15 residues. CDR3 nucleotides: TGCAGTGCTAGACGGACGCGTCATTACGCCGGGGAGCTGTTTTTT. Amino acids: CSARRTRHYAGELFF.

This chain joins TRBV12-3 or TRBV12-4 and TRBJ2-1; perhaps TRBD2 as D (6 bases). The CDR3 sequence is 15 residues long. V was shortened by 5 bases and J by 4 bases, with 15 bases between the two germline ends. The CDR3 protein is CASSRGGTGYNEQFF. The CDR3 DNA is TGTGCCAGCAGTAGGGGTGGGACTGGATACAATGAGCAGTTCTTC.

The rearrangement uses TRBV7-9 and TRBJ2-1; 12 bases line up with TRBD2. Germline lookup yields CDR1 SEHNR and CDR2 FQNEAQ (reference sequence). Trimming took 5 bases from V and 5 from J; bases not matched to a gene: 4. CDR3 length: 15 residues. This CDR3 reads CASSPWTSGDNEQFF. CDR3 nucleotides: TGTGCCAGCAGCCCCTGGACTAGCGGGGACAATGAGCAGTTCTTC.

V is TRBV3-1 and J is TRBJ2-5; D is tentatively TRBD1 or TRBD2 (5 bases each). The CDR3 is made up of 16 amino acids. Germline V CDR1 and CDR2: LGHDT, YNNKEL (reference sequence). V gave up 0 bases and J gave up 1 base, with 12 bases separating them. This CDR3 is CASSQERDRFQETQYF. CDR3 coding DNA: TGTGCCAGCAGCCAAGAAAGGGACCGATTCCAAGAGACCCAGTACTTC.

The chain joins TRBV28 to TRBJ2-7; the match to TRBD2 covers 7 bases. Germline V CDR1 and CDR2: MDHEN, SYDVKM. With 6 bases clipped from V and 1 base from J, the junction kept 6 bases outside the gene matches. The CDR3 is made up of 14 amino acids. CDR3 protein: CASSTGRGSYEQYF. For the CDR3, the DNA is TGTGCCAGCAGCACGGGGAGGGGATCCTACGAGCAGTACTTC. Together with reference TRBV28 and TRBJ2-7, the CDR3 gives the full variable domain: DVKVTQSSRYLVKRTGEKVFLECVQDMDHENMFWYRQDPGLGLRLIYFSYDVKMKEKGDIPEGYSVSREKKERFSLILESASTNQTSMYLCASSTGRGSYEQYFGPGTRLTVT.

The chain uses TRBV7-8 and TRBJ2-7, with 8 bases lining up with TRBD1. V lost 1 base to trimming and J lost 4 bases; unmatched junction nucleotides: 9. Germline V gives CDR1 SGHVS, CDR2 FQNEAQ. The CDR3 has 16 amino acids. CDR3 bases: TGTGCCAGCAGCTTAGTACAGGGGGTAGGAAAGTACGAGCAGTACTTC. Encoded protein: CASSLVQGVGKYEQYF.

This clonotype was counted many times. This sequence joins TRBV20-1 and TRBJ1-5, with D hard to call. The CDR3 extends over 14 amino acids. The germline V gene has CDR1 DFQATT and CDR2 SNEGSKA (reference sequence). The ends were cut back, 0 bases at V and 3 bases at J, with 9 bases in the middle. The CDR3: CSARDWPDNQPQHF. In DNA form, the CDR3 reads TGCAGTGCTAGAGATTGGCCAGACAATCAGCCCCAGCATTTT.

The chain recombines TRBV4-3 with TRBJ2-1; 7 bases are a match to TRBD2. With V trimmed by 0 bases and J by 4 bases, 6 bases remained unmatched. Per the germline V gene, CDR1 is LGHNA and CDR2 is YSLEER. The CDR3 is 16 residues long. CDR3 DNA: TGCGCCAGCAGCCAAGAGCCGGGAGGCCGTTACAATGAGCAGTTCTTC. It codes for CASSQEPGGRYNEQFF.

This clonotype appeared a few times. The CDR3 is CASSYSAGERRDTQYF. The DNA for the CDR3 is TGTGCCAGCAGTTACTCCGCGGGGGAGAGGCGGGATACGCAGTATTTT. The V call is TRBV6-5, the J call TRBJ2-3; 7 bases agree with TRBD2. Per the germline V gene, CDR1 is MNHEY and CDR2 is SVGAGI. V trimming: 0 bases; J trimming: 6 bases; junction bases outside the gene matches: 9. The CDR3 loop spans 16 amino acids.

This clonotype has only a few counts. CDR3 in DNA: TGCGCCAGCAGCTTGGATCCAGCGGAGTACCAAGAGACCCAGTACTTC. Residues: CASSLDPAEYQETQYF. V usage is TRBV5-1 and J usage is TRBJ2-5; a possible D gene is TRBD2 (5 bases). Germline V gives CDR1 SGHRS, CDR2 YFSETQ. The CDR3 is 16 residues long. The germline V and J ends were trimmed by 0 bases and 0 bases, with 12 bases remaining between them.

In its sample, this clonotype was seen a few times. The chain has TRBV15 and TRBJ2-1; D is uncertain. V was cut by 1 base and J by 7 bases, with 17 bases left in between. This CDR3 spans 16 amino acids. CDR1 LNHNV and CDR2 YYDKDF come from the germline V gene (reference sequence). CDR3 sequence reads: CATSRVITADGNEQFF. CDR3 coding DNA: TGTGCCACCAGCAGAGTGATTACGGCCGATGGGAATGAGCAGTTCTTC. Looking up the rest from reference TRBV15 and TRBJ2-1 gives the full variable domain: DAMVIQNPRYQVTQFGKPVTLSCSQTLNHNVMYWYQQKSSQAPKLLFHYYDKDFNNEADTPDNFQSRRPNTSFCFLDIRSPGLGDTAMYLCATSRVITADGNEQFFGPGTRLTVL.

This clonotype was counted between two and nine times. This rearrangement joins TRBV7-2 to TRBJ2-7, with a weak D call TRBD2 (7 bases). The germline V gene has CDR1 SGHTA and CDR2 FQGNSA. The CDR3 is 13 amino acids. V lost 10 bases to trimming and J lost 7 bases, with 20 bases between them. The CDR3, as DNA: TGTGCCACGGACCCGGGGGGCGCGAGGGAGCAGTACTTC. Amino acids: CATDPGGAREQYF.

This clonotype was seen only a few times. The CDR3 bases are TGTGCCAGCAGCCCGGGACAGGCGAGCAACGAGCAGTACTTC. As protein: CASSPGQASNEQYF. This sequence joins TRBV7-2 and TRBJ2-7, with 8 positions matching TRBD1. This CDR3 is built from 14 residues. Germline V lookup: CDR1 SGHTA, CDR2 FQGNSA. J was trimmed by 5 bases and V by 5 bases; bases with no gene match: 8. Based on the CDR3 plus reference TRBV7-2 and TRBJ2-7, the full variable domain is GAGVSQSPSNKVTEKGKDVELRCDPISGHTALYWYRQSLGQGLEFLIYFQGNSAPDKSGLPSDRFSAERTGGSVSTLTIQRTQQEDSAVYLCASSPGQASNEQYFGPGTRLTVT.

The rearrangement uses TRBV29-1 and TRBJ2-5; tentative D call: TRBD2 (5 bases). This CDR3 is 13 amino acids long. The germline gives CDR1 SQVTM, CDR2 ANQGSEA. V was pared by 2 bases and J by 6 bases, with 13 bases between. CDR3: CSVEIALGKTQYF. The CDR3, as DNA: TGCAGCGTTGAAATAGCGCTGGGGAAGACCCAGTACTTC.

The rearrangement links TRBV28 to TRBJ1-4; 12 nucleotides agree with TRBD1. The CDR3 consists of 18 residues. V dropped 2 bases and J dropped 2; count of bases not matched to a gene: 6. Looked up from germline, CDR1 is MDHEN and CDR2 is SYDVKM. CDR3 sequence reads: CASSLGGDRGPTNEKLFF. CDR3 bases: TGTGCCAGCAGTTTAGGAGGGGACAGGGGGCCGACTAATGAAAAACTGTTTTTT.

This clonotype has more than one count but fewer than ten. The chain links TRBV7-6 to TRBJ2-7; 9 bases match TRBD1. CDR1 is SGHVS, CDR2 FNYEAQ, per germline. The ends lost 5 bases at V and 6 bases at J; junction bases unmatched: 5. This CDR3 region has 13 residues. CDR3 sequence reads: CASSPGTGTEQYF. DNA of the CDR3: TGTGCCAGCAGCCCCGGGACAGGGACCGAGCAGTACTTC.

This clonotype was seen more than once but under ten times. The rearrangement links TRBV27 to TRBJ1-3, with D perhaps matching TRBD1 (6 bases). Germline values: CDR1 MNHEY, CDR2 SMNVEV (reference sequence). The CDR3 has 15 amino acids. V lost 6 bases, J lost 2 bases, and 14 bases lay in between. Here the CDR3 DNA reads TGTGCCAGCAGCGCTGAAGGGGGACCTGGAAACACCATATATTTT. The encoded protein is CASSAEGGPGNTIYF.

The rearrangement uses TRBV7-2 and TRBJ1-4; D possibly corresponds to TRBD1 (6 bases). Germline V gene sequence: CDR1 SGHTA, CDR2 FQGNSA. The length of the CDR3 is 17 residues. Trimming pared 0 bases from V and 4 bases from J, leaving 15 bases between. The CDR3 DNA sequence: TGTGCCAGCAGCTTAGCTCCTTTAACAGGGAGTAATGAAAAACTGTTTTTT. It is translated as CASSLAPLTGSNEKLFF.

V usage is TRBV6-5 and J usage is TRBJ1-5; 7 nucleotides match TRBD1. Germline CDR1 MNHEY, CDR2 SVGAGI. The V gene end was trimmed by 4 bases and the J gene end by 0 bases; junction bases not matched to a gene: 6. The CDR3 has 16 amino acids. CDR3 protein: CASSFTGVGSNQPQHF. For the CDR3, the DNA is TGTGCCAGCAGTTTTACAGGGGTGGGTAGCAATCAGCCCCAGCATTTT.

The rearrangement links TRBV7-2 to TRBJ1-1, with D hard to call. CDR3 length: 12 amino acids. The ends were cut back, 5 bases at V and 3 bases at J, with 7 bases in the middle. CDR1 SGHTA and CDR2 FQGNSA come from the germline V gene. CDR3 DNA sequence: TGTGCCAGCAGCGTCATGGACACTGAAGCTTTCTTT. Translation: CASSVMDTEAFF.

This clonotype showed up just a few times. The chain combines TRBV19 with TRBJ2-3, with 9 bases matching TRBD1. J gave up 6 bases and V 7 bases, and 14 bases lay outside the gene matches. From germline, CDR1 is LNHDA and CDR2 SQIVND (reference sequence). This CDR3 comprises 16 residues. The CDR3 DNA reads TGTGCCAGTACCCAATCCGGGACAGGGTTTTTGGATACGCAGTATTTT. Encoded protein: CASTQSGTGFLDTQYF.

The chain carries TRBV5-1 and TRBJ2-7; 8 nucleotides line up with TRBD2. V shed 1 base and J 0 bases; nucleotides not matched to a gene: 3. The CDR3 has 15 residues. Germline V CDR1 and CDR2: SGHRS, YFSETQ. The DNA of the CDR3 is TGCGCCAGCAGCTTGTTAGCGGGACCCTCCTACGAGCAGTACTTC. Translation: CASSLLAGPSYEQYF. Variable domain in full (rest from reference TRBV5-1 and TRBJ2-7): KAGVTQTPRYLIKTRGQQVTLSCSPISGHRSVSWYQQTPGQGLQFLFEYFSETQRNKGNFPGRFSGRQFSNSRSEMNVSTLELGDSALYLCASSLLAGPSYEQYFGPGTRLTVT.

The genes are TRBV20-1 and TRBJ1-5, with D perhaps TRBD1 (6 bases). V was cut by 6 bases and J by 0 bases, with 15 bases left in between. The germline V gene has CDR1 DFQATT and CDR2 SNEGSKA (reference sequence). The CDR3 sequence is 15 residues long. The CDR3 DNA reads TGCAGTGCCCTTAGACAGGCCGATAGCAATCAGCCCCAGCATTTT. This encodes CSALRQADSNQPQHF.